This TCR beta chain originates from a study of T cells in Graves' hyperthyroidism and ophthalmopathy (dated by TCRdb to between 2017 and 2020). Background for the entire study: Peripheral blood was sampled at the time of initial diagnosis, prior to any treatment. A discovery cohort of about 96 patients, roughly 45 with Graves' ophthalmopathy and 57 with stable Graves' hyperthyroidism, was used to find distinguishing TCR V-J signatures. Prospective prediction of ophthalmopathy was tested in an independent validation cohort consisting of 18 to 20 hyperthyroidism patients and around 16 patients who later progressed to ophthalmopathy. The roughly 94 discovery patients were randomly divided into training and test sets at a 7:3 ratio. The study also compared thyroid tissue and blood T-cell repertoires from more than 5 Graves' hyperthyroidism patients. After sampling, hyperthyroidism patients received methimazole starting at 30 mg daily, and ophthalmopathy patients received high-dose intravenous methylprednisolone. TCR Vbeta CDR3 sequencing of approximately 140 peripheral blood samples (over 40 ophthalmopathy, 75 hyperthyroidism and some 17 progressor patients) is reported in the paper. On the study overall, not on this receptor specifically: In cross-validation, a model built on a 13 V-J signature told ophthalmopathy apart from stable hyperthyroidism with 85% to 90% sensitivity and about 81% specificity, and in testing the same model reached 80%/75%. Most expanded thyroid clonotypes (frequency above 0.001) were also detected in blood, suggesting blood repertoires may reflect thyroid immune responses. In validation, progression to ophthalmopathy was predicted by the model with 55% to 71% sensitivity and 72.22% specificity, a median of roughly 6.4 months before onset. No statistical method was used to fix the sample size in advance, and group allocation was not hidden from the investigators.

The TCR beta CDR3 regions were amplified from RNA transcripts. For the first round of RT-PCR on the TCR CDR3, the HTBI primer set was used together with the Qiagen OneStep RT-PCR kit. A second multiplex PCR round built the libraries, followed by size selection and purification. Sequencing of the libraries was done on an Illumina HiSeq2000 using paired-end 100 bp reads. On the study's bioinformatics: SOAPnuke was used to process the raw data, removing reads that contained adapters or uncalled bases, had a mean Phred below 15, or lacked an exact match to the constant primer or identifier. High-quality paired reads were merged using COPE v1.2.5, and each unique nucleotide sequence was defined as a clonotype. MiTCR v1.1 was used to align clonotypes to the IMGT TRBV, TRBD and TRBJ reference segments. Only V-J combinations with frequency above 0.0001, covering 99.2% of repertoires, were analysed. A TCS score was defined as the ratio of F50 (clonal expansion) to E x V (chaos), with BLOSUM62-based TCRdist applied between CDR3 peptides within each V-J. Welch's t-statistics and random forest reduced fewer than 600 V-J features to around 14, which were used in a naive Bayes classifier (R e1071). In TCRdb, the public reads were trimmed at Q25 with fastp and aligned with MiXCR, with productive beta chains retained. Rows merge per CDR3 protein into single entries with the most common DNA and genes. These V and J calls are TCRdb output, not the study's own analysis. In all, the sample holds 600,000 to 650,000 distinct CDR3 sequences, and roughly 20% of those were seen once. The ten biggest clones cover 34% of the sample.

CDR1 and CDR2 are read off the germline V gene (reference sequence) as DFQATT and SNEGSKA. The germline ends are 20 bases apart after V is trimmed by 2 bases and J by 4 bases. The CDR3, cysteine through phenylalanine, is 16 amino acids long. The read is trimmed to its CDR3 DNA, 48 bases read in frame from base 1. Ophthalmopathy patients had moderately to severely active disease, Clinical Activity Score of at least 3, NOSPECS grade of at least 4, and duration under 3 months. Any patient with an uncontrolled infection, another autoimmune disease, pregnancy or lactation was excluded. Diagnoses were established on the basis of clinical symptoms, serum thyroxine and TRAb, thyroid ultrasound, and orbital computed tomography. PBMCs were isolated from 7.5 to 10 ml of fresh peripheral blood by Ficoll-Paque density gradient centrifugation. Total RNA was extracted using Trizol reagent, and RNA quality was assessed on an Agilent 2100 Bioanalyzer.

This clonotype came up many times. Its target antigen remains unknown. Base qualities are not provided; no much larger clone lies one nucleotide away. This sequence originates from a man younger than 45 with Graves' ophthalmopathy. Sequencing was performed on blood. The chain was built from TRBV20-1 and TRBJ2-5, and the D gene may be TRBD2, 6 bases matching. The bases read TGCAGTGCTAGATCAGTGCGGGACCAGCTAGTAGAGACCCAGTACTTC. Translated, it reads CSARSVRDQLVETQYF.